A single sample is the source of the 14 T cell receptor beta chains below, sequenced in a study of T cell repertoires in cytomegalovirus infection (dated by TCRdb to about 2019). Data came from an Illumina HiSeq 1500. TCRdb handled the public reads itself, with Q25 trimming in fastp and clone calling in MiXCR, and kept productive beta chains. Each entry merges the rows of one CDR3 protein and shows their most common DNA and genes. Present in this sample are approximately 190,000 distinct CDR3 sequences, approximately 30% of which were seen just once. The ten largest make up about 31% of the sample. Sequencing was done on a sample of PBMCs. Receptor source: a human donor in good health (CMV status not recorded). Some clones in this sample may be carry-over from other donors' samples.

CDR3 DNA sequence: TGTGCCAGCAGTTACGGGGGATTAGGTGAAAAACTGTTTTTT. It codes for CASSYGGLGEKLFF. The rearrangement joins TRBV6-2 or TRBV6-3 to TRBJ1-4, with D tentatively TRBD1 (5 bases). This CDR3 has 14 residues. In germline, CDR1 is MNHEY, CDR2 SVGEGT. Between the trimmed V and J ends, which lost 2 bases and 7 bases, there was a span of 11 bases.

J is TRBJ2-5 and V is TRBV10-3; 7 nucleotides match TRBD1. The CDR3 totals 15 residues. Germline V CDR1 and CDR2: ENHRY, SYGVKD. The junction had 10 bases not matched to a gene; V was cut back by 2 bases and J by 7 bases. The CDR3 protein is CAISEPGQVTGTQYF. CDR3 in DNA: TGTGCCATCAGTGAGCCTGGACAGGTTACAGGGACCCAGTACTTC.

The chain joins TRBV11-2 to TRBJ1-2, with 9 bases that match TRBD1. The CDR3 extends over 17 amino acids. Germline V gives CDR1 SGHAT, CDR2 FQNNGV. With V trimmed by 4 bases and J by 6 bases, 15 bases remained unmatched. The CDR3 region has the DNA TGTGCCAGCAGCTCCTGGACAGGGGTCCCTCGAAGGGATGGCTACACCTTC. This translates into CASSSWTGVPRRDGYTF.

V and J are TRBV27 and TRBJ2-6; maybe TRBD1 (6 bases). This CDR3 spans 17 amino acids. Germline V lookup: CDR1 MNHEY, CDR2 SMNVEV (reference sequence). V was cut by 4 bases and J by 4 bases, with 17 bases left in between. The CDR3 nucleotides are TGTGCCAGCAGTTCGATACAGGGTTTGTTGGGGGCCAACGTCCTGACTTTC. It codes for CASSSIQGLLGANVLTF.

This chain joins TRBV11-2 and TRBJ2-7, with TRBD1 matching over 7 bases. The CDR3 length is 12 residues. After removal of 5 bases from V and 3 bases from J, the junction contained 1 base not matched to a gene. CDR1 and CDR2 from the germline V gene are SGHAT and FQNNGV. Here the CDR3 DNA reads TGTGCCAGCAGCCGACAGGGCTACGAGCAGTACTTC. It codes for CASSRQGYEQYF.

This clonotype was seen only a few times. The chain carries TRBV29-1 and TRBJ2-7; D is unclear. Looked up from germline, CDR1 is SQVTM and CDR2 is ANQGSEA. This CDR3 contains 10 residues. Trimming cost V 5 bases and J 3 bases, with 5 bases left between them. In DNA form, the CDR3 reads TGCAGCGTTACCATCTACGAGCAGTACTTC. Protein product: CSVTIYEQYF.

The chain employs TRBV2 and TRBJ1-2; TRBD1 aligns across 7 bases. The CDR3 is made up of 15 amino acids. V shed 0 bases and J 2 bases; nucleotides not matched to a gene: 3. Germline V gene sequence: CDR1 SNHLY, CDR2 FYNNEI. The CDR3 here is CASSEAQQGNYGYTF. The DNA of the CDR3 is TGTGCCAGCAGTGAAGCTCAACAGGGGAACTATGGCTACACCTTC.

The chain employs TRBV12-5 and TRBJ2-3; 7 bases line up with TRBD2. The CDR3 sequence is 14 residues long. Germline-derived CDR1 and CDR2 are LGHNT and FRNRAP. V dropped 0 bases and J dropped 7; count of bases not matched to a gene: 4. The CDR3 DNA reads TGTGCTAGTGGTTTGGTAGGACTAGAAAATACGCAGTATTTT. Translated: CASGLVGLENTQYF.

This clonotype was seen more than once but under ten times. The J gene is TRBJ2-7, the V gene TRBV20-1; perhaps TRBD2 as D (5 bases). Per the germline V gene, CDR1 is DFQATT and CDR2 is SNEGSKA (reference sequence). This CDR3 spans 11 amino acids. V lost 6 bases and J lost 4, with 10 bases in between. CDR3 protein: CSAPEGYEQYF. The DNA of the CDR3 is TGCAGTGCCCCTGAGGGATACGAGCAGTACTTC.

This clonotype came up many times. The genes are TRBV7-2 and TRBJ2-4; the D gene is possibly TRBD1 (6 bases). The CDR3 has 14 residues. Between the trimmed V and J ends, which lost 5 bases and 7 bases, there was a span of 15 bases. In germline, CDR1 is SGHTA, CDR2 FQGNSA. CDR3 DNA: TGTGCCAGCAGCCCTGAACTTCAGGGGAACATTCAGTACTTC. The encoded protein is CASSPELQGNIQYF.

This clonotype has ten or more counts. V and J are TRBV10-3 and TRBJ2-7; the D gene is possibly TRBD1 (6 bases). The V gene lost 6 bases and the J gene lost 2 bases, with 17 bases spanning the gap. CDR3 size: 15 residues. CDR1 is ENHRY, CDR2 SYGVKD, per germline. CDR3 protein: CAIRGDTGAPYEQYF. The CDR3 DNA reads as TGTGCCATCAGGGGGGACACGGGTGCTCCCTACGAGCAGTACTTC.

This clonotype was detected only a few times. The rearrangement uses TRBV20-1 and TRBJ2-3; the match to TRBD2 covers 10 bases. The CDR3 sequence is 15 residues long. The trim removed 3 bases at V and 8 bases at J, leaving 11 bases unmatched. Per germline, CDR1 DFQATT and CDR2 SNEGSKA (reference sequence). CDR3 coding DNA: TGCAGTGCTAGTCCCCAGCGGGGGGGCGAGGGTACGCAGTATTTT. Residues: CSASPQRGGEGTQYF.

This clonotype occurred a few times. This chain uses TRBV5-5 with TRBJ1-5; 8 positions agree with TRBD1. The length of the CDR3 is 17 residues. V was pared by 1 base and J by 1 base, with 7 bases of the junction left unmatched. Germline V lookup: CDR1 SGHKS, CDR2 YYEKEE (reference sequence). CDR3 DNA sequence: TGTGCCAGCAGCTTGTACCCCGACAGGGGAAGCAATCAGCCCCAGCATTTT. Protein sequence: CASSLYPDRGSNQPQHF.

This clonotype has a count of ten or more. The chain recombines TRBV11-2 with TRBJ2-7; D perhaps matches TRBD2 (6 bases). This CDR3 has 16 amino acids. Deletions cut 0 bases from V and 7 bases from J, with 19 bases between. Germline V gene sequence: CDR1 SGHAT, CDR2 FQNNGV. In DNA, the CDR3 is TGTGCCAGCAGCTTAGAGGGCGGGGCTGGAAATTGGGAGCAGTACTTC. Protein sequence: CASSLEGGAGNWEQYF.